This T cell receptor beta chain comes out of a study of T cell clonotyping in hematopoietic cell transplantation (dated by TCRdb to about 2021). In terms of the full investigation: A total of roughly 130 blood samples were collected in the study from some 40 consecutive transplant recipients and their related donors. Recruitment of patients was conducted between 2015 and January 2017, and follow-up was continued until late 2020 or death.

TCR beta CDR3 regions were amplified from genomic DNA with the immunoSEQ assay, a bias-controlled multiplex PCR using V- and J-specific primers. In a second PCR step, the CDR3 amplicons were tagged with a proprietary barcode plus Illumina adapter sequences. An Illumina MiSeq instrument was used for sequencing of the CDR3 libraries. The authors' analysis ran thus. Export and quality control were performed with immunoSEQ Analyzer 3.0, and downstream analyses were performed with R Bioconductor and Immunarch. Repertoire metrics were calculated using only productive rearrangements within the normalized downsampled data set. Clonotypes larger than 5 templates in the normalized cohort were defined as pathologically expanded. The Inverse Simpson Index was used to measure repertoire diversity. The non-normalized data set was used for CMV-specificity analyses so that all clonotypes could be captured. TCRdb provides this immuneACCESS table in a form limited to in-frame rearrangements. Some clones are lacking; in checked studies, under half of them reflect an unresolved V gene, and why the rest are absent is not known. V and J calls and clone size are those listed in that table; D and trimming were worked out from the DNA. The sample table holds tens of thousands of clones, of which approximately 90% were seen once. Around 10% of the sample lies in the top ten.

What the study reported, not specific to this receptor: Overlap with donor repertoires was found for only a small fraction of recipient repertoires, with over 95% found to appear de novo at the given depth. A decrease in recipient TCR diversity was observed after transplant, and a progressive increase in pathologically expanded clonotypes was seen from day 30 to day 180. The sample size was limited, and CD4 and CD8 repertoire contributions could not be separated because cells were not sorted. Broader TCR repertoire diversity after transplant was predicted by Inverse Simpson Index values from donors and from recipients before transplant.

Counted from cysteine to phenylalanine, this CDR3 has 17 amino acids. Of all the DNA, just the CDR3 is kept, 51 bases in frame from base 1. The germline V gene (reference sequence) gives CDR1 as SEHNR and CDR2 as FQNEAQ. V is clipped by 0 bases and J by 0 bases, and the sequence between their germline boundaries is 12 bases long. Details on this clone: It lacks a known antigen. Per-nucleotide qualities are absent, and no much larger clonotype sits a single base away.

This sample's time point label indicates: 100 days after allo-HCT. Blood from recipients was drawn about 28 days before transplant and again at days 30, 100 and 180 after transplant. Using Nuclei Lysis Solution, genomic DNA was extracted from unfractionated peripheral blood mononuclear cells that were either fresh or cryopreserved. The V and J segments used are TRBV7-9 and TRBJ1-3, and TRBD1 may be the D gene, going by 5 matching bases. Specimen: PBMCs, collected 100 days after allogeneic stem cell transplant. This clonotype originated in a female patient aged 50-59 years who had an allogeneic stem cell transplant from a related donor, so the T cells may come from the graft donor. Some clones in this sample may be carry-over from other donors' samples. The CDR3 protein is CASSLAPGIYSGNTIYF. The sequence in DNA is TGTGCCAGCAGCTTAGCTCCAGGGATTTACTCTGGAAACACCATATATTTT.